A few counts support the clone carrying this T cell receptor (beta chain). Its antigen is unknown. This record comes from a study of vaccination effects on CD4 cells after COVID-19. In the ViraFEST assay, antigen-specific CD4+ clonotypes were identified by expansion after peptide-pool stimulation. Culture lasted approximately 10 days before CD4+ T cell isolation. SARS-CoV-2 infected the person between March and December 2020, as confirmed by PCR. All participants had two doses of either the BNT162b2 or mRNA-1273 vaccine. The CDR3 totals 14 residues. Germline assignment: CDR1 MGHRA and CDR2 YSYEKL. Trimming removed 3 bases from V and 8 bases from J, with 14 bases in between. Generated by immunoSEQ multiplex PCR, the TCRdb table keeps only in-frame clones and is missing some. This sample carries 15,000 to 20,000 clones, 65% to 75% of them seen once, and the ten largest clones take more than 20%.

This chain connects TRBV4-1 to TRBJ1-5, with D tentatively TRBD1 (6 bases). The origin of this receptor is a human donor who had a prior SARS-CoV-2 infection. Sequencing used CD4+ T cells from PBMCs cultured with SARS-CoV-2 spike peptides, obtained after COVID-19 vaccination. The CDR3 nucleotides read TGCGCCAGCAGCCATACCAGGGGTTTGGAGCCCCAGCATTTT. It yields the protein CASSHTRGLEPQHF.